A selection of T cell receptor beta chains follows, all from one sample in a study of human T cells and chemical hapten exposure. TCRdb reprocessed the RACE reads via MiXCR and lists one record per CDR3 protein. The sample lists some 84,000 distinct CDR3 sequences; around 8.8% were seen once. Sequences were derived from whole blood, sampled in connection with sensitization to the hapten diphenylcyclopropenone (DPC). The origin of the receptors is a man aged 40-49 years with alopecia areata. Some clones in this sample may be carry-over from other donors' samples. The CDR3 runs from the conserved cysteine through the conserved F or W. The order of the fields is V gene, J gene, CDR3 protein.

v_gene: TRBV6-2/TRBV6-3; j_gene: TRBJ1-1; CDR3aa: CASSSTEGRNTEAFF
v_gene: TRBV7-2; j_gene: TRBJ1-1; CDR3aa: CASSPQGLEAFF
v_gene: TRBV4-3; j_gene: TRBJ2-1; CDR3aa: CASSHSPSYNEQFF
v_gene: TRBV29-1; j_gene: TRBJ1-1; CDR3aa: CSVEGQAEAFF
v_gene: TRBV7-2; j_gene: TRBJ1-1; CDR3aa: CASSLAKGTYTEAFF
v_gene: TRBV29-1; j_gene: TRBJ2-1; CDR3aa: CSAIKLGVGVDEQFF
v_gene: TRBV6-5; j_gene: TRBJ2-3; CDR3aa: CASRGWGLRSTDTQYF
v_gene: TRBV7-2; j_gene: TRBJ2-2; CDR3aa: CASSLVQGATGELFF
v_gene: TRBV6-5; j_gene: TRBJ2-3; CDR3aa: CASSWSGITDTQYF
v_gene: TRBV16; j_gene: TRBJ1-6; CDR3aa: CASSQSAPRGKSPLHF
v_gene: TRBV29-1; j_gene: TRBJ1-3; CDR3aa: CSVEDKNGNTIYF
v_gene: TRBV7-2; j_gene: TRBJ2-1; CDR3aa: CASSLASEQFF
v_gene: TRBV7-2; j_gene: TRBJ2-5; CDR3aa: CASSPVITAGGPDQYF
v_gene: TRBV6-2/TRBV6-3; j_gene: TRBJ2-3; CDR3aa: CASRTSGNTQYF
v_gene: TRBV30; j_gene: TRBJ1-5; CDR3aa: CAWSAGVDQPQHF
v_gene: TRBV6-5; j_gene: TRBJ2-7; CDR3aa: CASRRQGAVYEQYF
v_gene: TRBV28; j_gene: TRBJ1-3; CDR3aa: CASSLFRVSGNTIYF
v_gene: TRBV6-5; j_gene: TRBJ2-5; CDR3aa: CASRRNNEGAETQYF
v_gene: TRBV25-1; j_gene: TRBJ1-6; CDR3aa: CASSALGVSSPLHF
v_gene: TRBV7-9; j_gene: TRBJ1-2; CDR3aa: CASSSQGAVSYTF
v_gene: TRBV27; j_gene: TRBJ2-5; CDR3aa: CASSPLSPGQETQYF
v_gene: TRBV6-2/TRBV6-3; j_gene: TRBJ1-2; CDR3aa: CASSYARDGYTF
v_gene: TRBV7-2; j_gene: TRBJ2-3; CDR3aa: CASSHGLAGSDTQYF
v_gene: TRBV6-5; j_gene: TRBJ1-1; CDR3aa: CASSGPPEEKLTEAFF
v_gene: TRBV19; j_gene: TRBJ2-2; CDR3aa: CASDNTGELFF
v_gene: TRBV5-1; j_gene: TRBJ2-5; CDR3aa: CASSLVLAGQETQYF
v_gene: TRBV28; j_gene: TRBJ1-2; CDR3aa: CASSVPGPSYGYTF
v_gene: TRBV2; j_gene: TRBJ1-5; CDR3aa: CASSGGFLNNQPQHF
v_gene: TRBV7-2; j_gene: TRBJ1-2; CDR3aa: CASSRDNHRDSNYGYTF
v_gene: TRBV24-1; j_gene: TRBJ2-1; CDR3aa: CAAEGSGSEQFF
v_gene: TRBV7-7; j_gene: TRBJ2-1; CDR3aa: CASSLGGRASHNEQFF
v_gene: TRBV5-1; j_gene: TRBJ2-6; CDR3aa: CASNSREFSGANVLTF
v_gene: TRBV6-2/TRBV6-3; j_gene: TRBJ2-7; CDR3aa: CASSWTSGTYEQYF
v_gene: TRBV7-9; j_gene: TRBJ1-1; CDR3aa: CASRPGTANTEAFF
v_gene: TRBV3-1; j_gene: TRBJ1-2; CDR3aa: CASSQSTGNYGYTF
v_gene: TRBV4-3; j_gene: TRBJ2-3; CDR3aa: CASSQGARLAGGLGTQYF
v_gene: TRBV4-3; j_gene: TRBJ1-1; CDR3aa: CASSQDQARRAEAFF
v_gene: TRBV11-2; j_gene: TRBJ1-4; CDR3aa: CASSSDRGRGEKLFF
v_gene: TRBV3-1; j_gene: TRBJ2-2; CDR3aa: CASSNRPYTGELFF
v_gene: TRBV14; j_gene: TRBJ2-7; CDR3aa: CASSQDWGTGRQYF
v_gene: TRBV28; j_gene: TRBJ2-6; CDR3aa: CASSFPSGTNVLTF
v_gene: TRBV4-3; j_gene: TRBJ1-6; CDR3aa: CASSQDYRGNSPLHF
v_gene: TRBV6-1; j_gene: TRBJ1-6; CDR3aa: CATSSSPLHF
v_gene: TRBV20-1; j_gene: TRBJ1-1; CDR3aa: CSARDLGRGNTEAFF
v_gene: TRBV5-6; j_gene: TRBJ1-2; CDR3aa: CASSSAGGAGYGYTF
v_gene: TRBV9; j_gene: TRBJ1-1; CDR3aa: CASSAVGTGTAEAFF
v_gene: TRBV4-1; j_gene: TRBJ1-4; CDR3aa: CASSQGQGSNEKLFF
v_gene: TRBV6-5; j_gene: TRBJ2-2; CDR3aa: CASSYSWRSDAGELFF
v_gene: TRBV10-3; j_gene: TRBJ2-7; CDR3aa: CASGDGTYEQYF
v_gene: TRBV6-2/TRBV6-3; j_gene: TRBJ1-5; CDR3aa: CASSYDREGWAQHF